Sequencing of this T cell receptor (beta chain) was carried out in a study of CXCR3-negative and CXCR3-positive naive CD8 T cells. Overall study context: Summed over all libraries, TRB reads came to about 140 million, with about 1.5 +/- 0.3 million per library.

This CDR3 region has 14 residues. cDNA libraries for TRB were generated by 5' RACE incorporating UMI labels. Using the 5' RACE reads, TCRdb records one entry per CDR3 protein without DNA. The listing contains tens of thousands of distinct CDR3 sequences. This clonotype registers medium-sized by frequency. Its antigen is unknown. Those CD8+ T cells considered naive were CD45RO-CCR7+CD27+CD95-. Findings of the study overall: Diversity was high in both naive subsets and much lower in memory cells.

The sample was naive CXCR3- CD8+ T cells from blood. Subset meaning: CD45RO-CCR7+CD27+CD95- naive CD8+ T cells lacking CXCR3 (TNR3-). This chain joins TRBV21-1 and TRBJ2-3; with no DNA, the TCRdb D assignment of TRBD1 cannot be verified. TRBV21-1 is a pseudogene. The clonotype comes from a human donor in good health. Some clones in this sample may be carry-over from other donors' samples. The CDR3 spells CASIDDRIGDTQYF.